This paragraph reports one T cell receptor (beta chain). Measured with immunoSEQ multiplex PCR; TCRdb has only the in-frame clones, and not every one. Of tens of thousands of clones in the sample, 85% to 95% were seen once. The sample originates from a study of T cell changes during pregnancy in multiple sclerosis. The CDR3 is 16 residues long. The V gene lost 4 bases and the J gene lost 3 bases, with 18 bases spanning the gap. Germline CDR1 reads SNHLY; CDR2 reads FYNNEI. Source: CD4+ T cells from peripheral blood mononuclear cells, taken in the third trimester of pregnancy. This sequence joins TRBV2 and TRBJ1-2; D ambiguous. The sequence came from a female donor with multiple sclerosis, enrolled in a pregnancy study. The DNA for the CDR3 is TGTGCCAGCAGTGGGAACTCGTGGGCAGAGTACTATGGCTACACCTTC. Protein sequence: CASSGNSWAEYYGYTF.